This record looks at one T cell receptor (beta chain) sequence and its context. Its antigen is undetermined. Sorted subsets were CFSE-labeled and cultured approximately 5 days with allogeneic dendritic cells. This entry comes from a study of regulatory dendritic cells for organ transplantation. Findings and limits, study-wide: Regulatory dendritic cells appeared to expand memory CD8+ clones less than mature ones.

Generated by immunoSEQ multiplex PCR, the TCRdb table keeps only in-frame clones and is missing some. The table lists more than 5,000 clones, about four fifths of them singletons. The germline V gene encodes CDR1 LNHDA and CDR2 SQIVND (reference sequence). The CDR3 is made up of 17 amino acids. The germline V and J ends were trimmed by 8 bases and 0 bases, with 20 bases remaining between them. The V call is TRBV19, the J call TRBJ1-5; D is possibly TRBD1 (5 bases). The TCR comes from a human donor in good health. The source material was memory CD8+ T cells from blood cultured with regulatory dendritic cells. As to subset: CD45RO+ memory T cells. The CDR3 DNA reads TGTGCCAGTGTTGACCCGGGACGGCGAATTAGCAATCAGCCCCAGCATTTT. Encoded protein: CASVDPGRRISNQPQHF.